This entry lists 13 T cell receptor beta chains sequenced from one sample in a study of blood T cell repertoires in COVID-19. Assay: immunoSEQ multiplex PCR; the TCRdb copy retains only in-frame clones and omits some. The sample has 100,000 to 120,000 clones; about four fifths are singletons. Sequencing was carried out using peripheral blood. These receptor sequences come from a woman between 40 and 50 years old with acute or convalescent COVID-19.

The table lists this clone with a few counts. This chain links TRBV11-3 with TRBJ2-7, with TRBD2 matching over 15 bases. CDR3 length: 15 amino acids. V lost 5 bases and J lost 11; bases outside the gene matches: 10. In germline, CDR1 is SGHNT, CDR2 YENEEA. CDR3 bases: TGTGCCAGCAGCCCTGCGGGACTAGCGGGGGGAGGGAAGTACTTC. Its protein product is CASSPAGLAGGGKYF.

This CDR3 reads CASSVKDTQYF. The CDR3 nucleotides read TGCGCCAGCAGCGTTAAAGATACGCAGTATTTT. V usage is TRBV5-1 and J usage is TRBJ2-3; D unresolved. The CDR3 consists of 11 residues. V lost 4 bases to trimming and J lost 5 bases, with 5 bases between them. Germline V gene lookup returns CDR1 SGHRS and CDR2 YFSETQ.

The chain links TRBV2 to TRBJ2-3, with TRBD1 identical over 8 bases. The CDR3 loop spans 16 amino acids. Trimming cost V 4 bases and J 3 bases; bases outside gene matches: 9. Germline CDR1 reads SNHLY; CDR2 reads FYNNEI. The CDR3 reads CASSGETGVRTDTQYF. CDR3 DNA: TGTGCCAGCAGTGGAGAGACAGGGGTCCGGACAGATACGCAGTATTTT.

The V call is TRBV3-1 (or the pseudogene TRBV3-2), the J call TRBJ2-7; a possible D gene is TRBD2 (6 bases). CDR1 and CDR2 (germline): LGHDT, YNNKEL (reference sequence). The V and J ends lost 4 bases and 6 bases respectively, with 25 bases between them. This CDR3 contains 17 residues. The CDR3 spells CASSPSLAPDRFSEQYF. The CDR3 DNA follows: TGTGCCAGCAGCCCCTCCCTAGCGCCCGATAGGTTTTCCGAGCAGTACTTC.

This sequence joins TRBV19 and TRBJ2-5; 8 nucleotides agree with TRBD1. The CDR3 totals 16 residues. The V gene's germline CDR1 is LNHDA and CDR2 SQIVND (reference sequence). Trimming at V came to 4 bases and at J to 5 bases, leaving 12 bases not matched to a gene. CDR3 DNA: TGTGCCAGTAGTACCCAAGTCCGACAGGGGCCTGAGACCCAGTACTTC. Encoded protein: CASSTQVRQGPETQYF.

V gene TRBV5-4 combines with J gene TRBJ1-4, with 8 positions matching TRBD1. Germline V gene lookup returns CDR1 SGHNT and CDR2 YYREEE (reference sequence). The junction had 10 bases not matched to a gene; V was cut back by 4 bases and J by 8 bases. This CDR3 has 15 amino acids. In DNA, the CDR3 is TGTGCCAGCAGCGGGGGACAGGAGGCTTTCGAAAAACTGTTTTTT. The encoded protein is CASSGGQEAFEKLFF.

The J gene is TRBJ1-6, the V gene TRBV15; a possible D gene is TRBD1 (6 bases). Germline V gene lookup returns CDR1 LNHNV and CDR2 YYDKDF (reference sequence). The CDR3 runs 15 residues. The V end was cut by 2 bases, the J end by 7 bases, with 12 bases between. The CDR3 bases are TGTGCCACCAGCAGAAGGACAGCGAGAAATTCACCCCTCCACTTT. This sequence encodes CATSRRTARNSPLHF.

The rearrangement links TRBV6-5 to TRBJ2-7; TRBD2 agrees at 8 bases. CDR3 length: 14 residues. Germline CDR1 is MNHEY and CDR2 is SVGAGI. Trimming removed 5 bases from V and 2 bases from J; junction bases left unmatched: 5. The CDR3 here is CASSRAGATYEQYF. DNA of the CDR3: TGTGCCAGCAGTAGAGCGGGGGCTACCTACGAGCAGTACTTC.

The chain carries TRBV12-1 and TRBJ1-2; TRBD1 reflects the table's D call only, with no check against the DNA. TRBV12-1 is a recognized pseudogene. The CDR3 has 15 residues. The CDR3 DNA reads TGTGCCAGCAGCCCCGGGACAGTTCGAAACTATGGCTACACCTTC. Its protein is CASSPGTVRNYGYTF.

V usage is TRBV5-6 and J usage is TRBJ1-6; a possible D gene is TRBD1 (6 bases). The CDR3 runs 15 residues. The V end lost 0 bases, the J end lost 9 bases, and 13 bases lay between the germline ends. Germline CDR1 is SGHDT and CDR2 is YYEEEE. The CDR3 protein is CASSLDQGTGSPLHF. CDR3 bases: TGTGCCAGCAGCTTGGATCAGGGGACGGGTTCACCCCTCCACTTT.

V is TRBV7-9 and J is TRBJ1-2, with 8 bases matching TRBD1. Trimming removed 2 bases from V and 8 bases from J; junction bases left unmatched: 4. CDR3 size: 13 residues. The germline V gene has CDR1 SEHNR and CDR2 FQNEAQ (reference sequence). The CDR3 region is CASSLSTGVGYTF. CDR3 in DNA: TGTGCCAGCAGCTTATCGACAGGGGTCGGCTACACCTTC. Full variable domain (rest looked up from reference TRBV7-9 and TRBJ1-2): DTGVSQNPRHKITKRGQNVTFRCDPISEHNRLYWYRQTLGQGPEFLTYFQNEAQLEKSRLLSDRFSAERPKGSFSTLEIQRTEQGDSAMYLCASSLSTGVGYTFGSGTRLTVV.

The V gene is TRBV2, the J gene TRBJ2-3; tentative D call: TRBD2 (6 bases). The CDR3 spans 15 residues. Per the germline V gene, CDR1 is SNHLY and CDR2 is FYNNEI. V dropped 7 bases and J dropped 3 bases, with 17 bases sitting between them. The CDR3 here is CASTSPASVTDTQYF. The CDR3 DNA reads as TGTGCCAGCACCTCACCAGCTAGCGTTACAGATACGCAGTATTTT.

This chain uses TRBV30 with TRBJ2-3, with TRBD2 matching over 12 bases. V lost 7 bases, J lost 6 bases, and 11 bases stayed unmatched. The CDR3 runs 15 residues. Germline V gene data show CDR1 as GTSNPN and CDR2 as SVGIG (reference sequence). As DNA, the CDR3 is TGTGCCTCGCACGCTAGCGGGGGGGCCCCGGATACGCAGTATTTT. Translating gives CASHASGGAPDTQYF.